This note documents a single TCR beta chain sequence. The antigen remains unidentified. The sample originates from a study of CD8+ T cells in alopecia areata. Findings of the study overall: Researchers report lesional scalp, most notably alopecia totalis/universalis, outstripped normal scalp in clonality.

Looked up from germline, CDR1 is GTSNPN and CDR2 is SVGIG (reference sequence). The CDR3 has 15 amino acids. The V end lost 0 bases, the J end lost 0 bases, and 11 bases lay between the germline ends. Following RNA extraction, reverse transcription yielded cDNA that acted as the sequencing template. Profiling relied on immunoSEQ multiplex PCR, and the TCRdb table lists in-frame clones only, not all of them. The sample carries 190,000 or so clones, over 45% recorded once. Treatment indicated: oral pan-JAK inhibitor, 5-10 mg twice daily. Individuals with alopecia areata gave both lesional scalp punch biopsies and peripheral blood for collection.

This specimen was CD4+ T cells sorted from blood, taken at week 24, from a patient treated with tofacitinib. The rearrangement uses TRBV30 and TRBJ1-2; unclear D gene. This receptor was taken from a human donor with alopecia areata. CDR3 sequence: CAWSVLRQTNYGYTF. DNA for the CDR3: TGTGCCTGGAGTGTACTGCGGCAGACTAACTATGGCTACACCTTC. Combining the CDR3 with reference TRBV30 and TRBJ1-2 gives the whole variable domain SQTIHQWPATLVQPVGSPLSLECTVEGTSNPNLYWYRQAAGRGLQLLFYSVGIGQISSEVPQNLSASRPQDRQFILSSKKLLLSDSGFYLCAWSVLRQTNYGYTFGSGTRLTVV.